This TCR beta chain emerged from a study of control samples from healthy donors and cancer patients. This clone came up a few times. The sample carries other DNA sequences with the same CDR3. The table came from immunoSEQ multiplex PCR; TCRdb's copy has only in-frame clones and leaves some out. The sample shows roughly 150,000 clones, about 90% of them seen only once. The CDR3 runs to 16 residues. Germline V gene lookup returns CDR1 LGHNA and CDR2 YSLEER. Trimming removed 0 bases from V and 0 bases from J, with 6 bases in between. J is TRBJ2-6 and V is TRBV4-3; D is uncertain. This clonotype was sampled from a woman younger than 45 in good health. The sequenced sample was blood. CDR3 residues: CASSQDSSSGANVLTF. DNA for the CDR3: TGCGCCAGCAGCCAAGATAGTAGCTCTGGGGCCAACGTCCTGACTTTC.